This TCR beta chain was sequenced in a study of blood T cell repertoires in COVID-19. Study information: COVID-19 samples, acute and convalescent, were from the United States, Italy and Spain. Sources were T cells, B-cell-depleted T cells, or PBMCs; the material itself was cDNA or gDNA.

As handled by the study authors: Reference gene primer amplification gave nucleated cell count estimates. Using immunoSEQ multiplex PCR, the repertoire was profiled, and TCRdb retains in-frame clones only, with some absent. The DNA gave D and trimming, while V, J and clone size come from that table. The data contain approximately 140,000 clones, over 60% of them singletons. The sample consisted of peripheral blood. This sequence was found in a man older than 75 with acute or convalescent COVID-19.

Here the CDR3 DNA reads TGCGCCAGCAGCCCTACAGGGGCCGAGCAGTACTTC. This gives the protein CASSPTGAEQYF. This chain connects TRBV5-1 to TRBJ2-7, with 7 positions matching TRBD1. CDR3 length: 12 amino acids. The junction had 4 bases not matched to a gene; V was cut back by 4 bases and J by 6 bases. The germline gives CDR1 SGHRS, CDR2 YFSETQ.